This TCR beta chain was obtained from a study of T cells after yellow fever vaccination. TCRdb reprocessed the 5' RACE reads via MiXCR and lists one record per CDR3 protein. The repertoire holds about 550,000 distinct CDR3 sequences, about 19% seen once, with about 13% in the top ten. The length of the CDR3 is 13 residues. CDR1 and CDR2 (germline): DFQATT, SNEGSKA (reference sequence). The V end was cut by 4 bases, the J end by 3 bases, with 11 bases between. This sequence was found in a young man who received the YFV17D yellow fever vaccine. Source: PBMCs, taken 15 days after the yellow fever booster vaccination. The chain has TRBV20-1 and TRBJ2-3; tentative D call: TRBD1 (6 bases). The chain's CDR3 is CSAMAGVTDTQYF. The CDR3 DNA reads TGCAGTGCTATGGCAGGGGTGACAGATACGCAGTATTTT.